Following are 10 T cell receptor beta chains from one sample sequenced in a study of blood T cell repertoires in COVID-19. Data came from immunoSEQ multiplex PCR; TCRdb stores just in-frame clones and leaves some out. The sample lists about 230,000 clones; roughly 80% were seen once. The sample comprised peripheral blood. These receptors were taken from a woman over 75 with acute or convalescent COVID-19.

CDR3 coding DNA: TGTGCCAGTAGTCAGGAGGGCTCTGGAAACACCATATATTTT. Translated: CASSQEGSGNTIYF. The chain couples TRBV19 to TRBJ1-3; no firm D call. Germline V CDR1 and CDR2: LNHDA, SQIVND (reference sequence). V gave up 5 bases and J gave up 0 bases, with 8 bases separating them. This CDR3 is built from 14 residues.

This chain uses TRBV9 with TRBJ2-2; 11 nucleotides agree with TRBD1. The CDR3 length is 16 residues. The V gene end was trimmed by 4 bases and the J gene end by 4 bases; junction bases not matched to a gene: 6. Germline V gene lookup returns CDR1 SGDLS and CDR2 YYNGEE. The CDR3 loop is CASSPRGQGGTGELFF. In DNA form, the CDR3 reads TGTGCCAGCAGCCCCCGGGGACAGGGGGGCACCGGGGAGCTGTTTTTT.

The chain recombines TRBV15 with TRBJ2-1; D may be TRBD1 (5 bases). CDR1 is LNHNV and CDR2 is YYDKDF in the germline V gene (reference sequence). The CDR3 length is 16 residues. Trimming removed 3 bases at V and 1 base at J, with 13 bases between. The CDR3 reads CATSRKQVYSYNEQFF. CDR3 coding DNA: TGTGCCACCAGCAGGAAACAGGTCTATTCCTACAATGAGCAGTTCTTC.

The chain uses TRBV3-1 (or the pseudogene TRBV3-2) and TRBJ1-2; D possibly corresponds to TRBD1 (6 bases). CDR1 is LGHDT and CDR2 is YNNKEL in the germline V gene (reference sequence). The V end lost 1 base, the J end lost 3 bases, and 12 bases lay between the germline ends. The CDR3 is made up of 15 amino acids. The CDR3 protein is CASSQVTQGYYGYTF. In nucleotides, the CDR3 is TGTGCCAGCAGCCAAGTCACACAGGGTTACTATGGCTACACCTTC.

In its sample, this clone was seen once. The chain recombines TRBV6-6 with TRBJ1-4; weak D call: TRBD1 (5 bases). The V end was cut by 5 bases, the J end by 8 bases, with 15 bases between. The germline V gene has CDR1 MNHNY and CDR2 SVGAGI (reference sequence). The CDR3 contains 14 residues. The CDR3 protein is CASSSGAQVEKLFF. The DNA for the CDR3 is TGTGCCAGCAGTAGCGGGGCGCAGGTCGAAAAACTGTTTTTT.

This clone was detected a few times. This chain uses TRBV11-2 with TRBJ2-2; the D gene is possibly TRBD2 (6 bases). V lost 4 bases, J lost 6 bases, and 6 bases lay in between. Germline V CDR1 and CDR2: SGHAT, FQNNGV. This CDR3 spans 12 amino acids. The CDR3 DNA sequence: TGTGCCAGCAGCTGGGGGGCCGGGGAGCTGTTTTTT. As protein: CASSWGAGELFF. Variable domain in full (rest from reference TRBV11-2 and TRBJ2-2): EAGVAQSPRYKIIEKRQSVAFWCNPISGHATLYWYQQILGQGPKLLIQFQNNGVVDDSQLPKDRFSAERLKGVDSTLKIQPAKLEDSAVYLCASSWGAGELFFGEGSRLTVL.

V gene TRBV5-1 combines with J gene TRBJ1-5; 7 nucleotides match TRBD1. This CDR3 is 14 amino acids long. The germline V gene has CDR1 SGHRS and CDR2 YFSETQ. V was pared by 3 bases and J by 3 bases, with 3 bases of the junction left unmatched. In DNA, the CDR3 is TGCGCCAGCAGCTGGACAGGCGACAATCAGCCCCAGCATTTT. Translated, it gives CASSWTGDNQPQHF.

The V gene is TRBV18, the J gene TRBJ1-3; 7 positions match TRBD1. The CDR3 consists of 16 residues. The V gene end was trimmed by 4 bases and the J gene end by 8 bases; junction bases not matched to a gene: 14. Germline CDR1 reads KGHSH; CDR2 reads LQKENI. The CDR3 bases are TGTGCCAGCTCACTCACGACAGGGCTGGATCGGGACACCATATATTTT. Amino acid sequence: CASSLTTGLDRDTIYF. The full variable domain, completed using reference TRBV18 and TRBJ1-3, is NAGVMQNPRHLVRRRGQEARLRCSPMKGHSHVYWYRQLPEEGLKFMVYLQKENIIDESGMPKERFSAEFPKEGPSILRIQQVVRGDSAAYFCASSLTTGLDRDTIYFGEGSWLTVV.

The V gene is TRBV27, the J gene TRBJ2-3, with 7 bases identical to TRBD2. Germline assignment: CDR1 MNHEY and CDR2 SMNVEV (reference sequence). The CDR3 sequence is 14 residues long. Germline trimming cut 7 bases from V and 1 base from J; bases unmatched to any gene: 5. The CDR3 nucleotides are TGTGCCAGCACCCTCAGCGGGGGCACAGATACGCAGTATTTT. The encoded protein is CASTLSGGTDTQYF.

This clone has more than one count but fewer than ten. The rearrangement links TRBV5-1 to TRBJ2-5; D gene ambiguous. The germline gives CDR1 SGHRS, CDR2 YFSETQ. CDR3 length: 12 amino acids. V was clipped by 6 bases and J by 4 bases, with 10 bases between them. The CDR3 sequence: CASTFLRETQYF. The CDR3 DNA reads as TGCGCCAGCACCTTTCTTCGAGAGACCCAGTACTTC.